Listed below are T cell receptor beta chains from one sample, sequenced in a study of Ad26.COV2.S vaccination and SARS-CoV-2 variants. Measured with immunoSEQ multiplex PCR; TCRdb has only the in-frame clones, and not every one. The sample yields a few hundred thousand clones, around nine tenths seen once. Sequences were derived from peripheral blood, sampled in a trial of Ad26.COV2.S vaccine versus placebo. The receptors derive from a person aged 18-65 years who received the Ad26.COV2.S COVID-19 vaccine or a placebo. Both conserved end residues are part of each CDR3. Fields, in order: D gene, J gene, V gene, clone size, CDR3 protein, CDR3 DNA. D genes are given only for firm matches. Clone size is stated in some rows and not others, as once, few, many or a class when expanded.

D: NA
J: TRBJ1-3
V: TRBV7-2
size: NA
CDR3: CASSLAGGNTIYF
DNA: TGTGCCAGCAGCTTGGCAGGTGGAAACACCATATATTTT

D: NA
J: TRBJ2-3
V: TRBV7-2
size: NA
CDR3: CASSPVGDTQYF
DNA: TGTGCCAGCAGCCCCGTTGGAGATACGCAGTATTTT

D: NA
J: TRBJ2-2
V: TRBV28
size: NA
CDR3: CASSFPGIGTGELFF
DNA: TGTGCCAGCAGTTTCCCGGGTATAGGTACCGGGGAGCTGTTTTTT

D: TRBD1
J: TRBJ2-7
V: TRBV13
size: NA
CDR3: CASSQQGASYEQYF
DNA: TGTGCCAGCAGCCAACAGGGGGCCTCCTACGAGCAGTACTTC

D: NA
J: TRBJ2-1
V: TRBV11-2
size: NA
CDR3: CASSLESESGEQFF
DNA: TGTGCCAGCAGCTTAGAAAGCGAGTCCGGTGAGCAGTTCTTC

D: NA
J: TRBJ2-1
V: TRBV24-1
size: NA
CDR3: CATSDFRGEQFF
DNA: TGTGCCACCAGTGATTTTCGTGGTGAGCAGTTCTTC

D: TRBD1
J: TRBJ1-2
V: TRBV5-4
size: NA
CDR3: CASSLRTGPKNYGYTF
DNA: TGTGCCAGCAGCTTGAGGACAGGGCCAAAAAATTATGGCTACACCTTC

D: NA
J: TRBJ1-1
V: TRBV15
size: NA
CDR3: CATSRDRAEAFF
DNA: TGTGCCACCAGCAGAGATCGGGCTGAAGCTTTCTTT

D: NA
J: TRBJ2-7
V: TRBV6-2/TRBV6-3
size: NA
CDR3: CASSYFGTGQYF
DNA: TGTGCCAGCAGTTATTTCGGGACGGGGCAGTACTTC

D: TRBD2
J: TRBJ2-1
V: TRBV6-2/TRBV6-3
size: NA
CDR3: CASSYPGLAGVANEQFF
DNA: TGTGCCAGCAGTTACCCGGGACTAGCGGGAGTAGCGAATGAGCAGTTCTTC

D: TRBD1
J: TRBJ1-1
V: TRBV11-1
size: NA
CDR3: CASSRHRGPAFF
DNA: TGTGCCAGCAGCCGTCACAGGGGTCCAGCTTTCTTT

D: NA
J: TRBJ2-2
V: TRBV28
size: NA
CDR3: CASSPDPGNTGELFF
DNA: TGTGCCAGCAGCCCTGATCCGGGTAACACCGGGGAGCTGTTTTTT

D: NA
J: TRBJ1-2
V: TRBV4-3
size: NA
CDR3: CASSQDQSPLGGYTF
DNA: TGCGCCAGCAGCCAAGATCAGTCTCCTCTCGGGGGCTACACCTTC

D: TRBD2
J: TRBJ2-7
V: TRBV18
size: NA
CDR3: CASSERGPYEQYF
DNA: TGTGCCAGCTCCGAGCGGGGGCCCTACGAGCAGTACTTC

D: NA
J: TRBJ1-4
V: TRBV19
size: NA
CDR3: CASSFRALNEKLFF
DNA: TGTGCCAGTAGTTTCCGGGCCTTGAATGAAAAACTGTTTTTT

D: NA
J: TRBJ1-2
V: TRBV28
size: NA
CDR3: CASSSDSYGYTF
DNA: TGTGCCAGCAGTTCGGACAGCTATGGCTACACCTTC

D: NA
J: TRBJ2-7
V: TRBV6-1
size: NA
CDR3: CASSEEDSSYEQYF
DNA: TGTGCCAGCAGTGAAGAAGACAGCTCCTACGAGCAGTACTTC

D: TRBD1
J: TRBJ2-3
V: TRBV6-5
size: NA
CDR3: CASTFGTADTDTQYF
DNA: TGTGCCAGCACCTTCGGGACAGCAGACACAGATACGCAGTATTTT

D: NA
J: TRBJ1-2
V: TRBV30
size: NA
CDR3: CAYWGTIYGYTF
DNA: TGTGCCTACTGGGGCACGATCTATGGCTACACCTTC

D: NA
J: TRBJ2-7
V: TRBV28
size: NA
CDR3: CASSPPVAYEQYF
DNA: TGTGCCAGCAGCCCCCCCGTAGCCTACGAGCAGTACTTC

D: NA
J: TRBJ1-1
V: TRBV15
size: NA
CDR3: CATSRDTGMNTEAFF
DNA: TGTGCCACCAGCAGAGATACGGGGATGAACACTGAAGCTTTCTTT

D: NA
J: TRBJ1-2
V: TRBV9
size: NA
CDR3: CASSVANTANGYTF
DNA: TGTGCCAGCAGCGTAGCTAACACAGCGAATGGCTACACCTTC

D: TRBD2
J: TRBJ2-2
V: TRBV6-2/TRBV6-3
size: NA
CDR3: CASSYGTSDTGELFF
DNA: TGTGCCAGCAGTTACGGGACTAGCGACACCGGGGAGCTGTTTTTT

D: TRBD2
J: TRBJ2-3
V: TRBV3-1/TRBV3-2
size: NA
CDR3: CASSQDLGASGRSDTQYF
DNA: TGTGCCAGCAGCCAAGATCTCGGGGCTAGCGGGAGGTCAGATACGCAGTATTTT

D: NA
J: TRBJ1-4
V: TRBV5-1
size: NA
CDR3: CASEEKLFF
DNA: TGCGCCAGCGAAGAAAAACTGTTTTTT

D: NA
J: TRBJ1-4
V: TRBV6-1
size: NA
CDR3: CASSEEPSTVVNEKLFF
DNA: TGTGCCAGCAGTGAAGAACCTTCGACAGTCGTGAATGAAAAACTGTTTTTT

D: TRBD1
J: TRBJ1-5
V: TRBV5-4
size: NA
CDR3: CASSWDRRLESNQPQHF
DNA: TGTGCCAGCAGCTGGGACAGAAGATTGGAGAGCAATCAGCCCCAGCATTTT

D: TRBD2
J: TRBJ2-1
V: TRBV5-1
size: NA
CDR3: CASRDGTSGRDEQFF
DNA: TGCGCCAGCAGGGACGGGACTAGCGGGAGGGATGAGCAGTTCTTC

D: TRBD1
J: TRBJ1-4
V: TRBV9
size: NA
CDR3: CASSAGDSRNEKLFF
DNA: TGTGCCAGCAGCGCCGGGGACAGTAGAAATGAAAAACTGTTTTTT

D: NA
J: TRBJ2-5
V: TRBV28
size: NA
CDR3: CASSSWVGLETQYF
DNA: TGTGCCAGCAGTTCTTGGGTTGGCCTCGAGACCCAGTACTTC

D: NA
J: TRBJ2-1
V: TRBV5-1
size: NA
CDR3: CASSSDGGTGAKDNEQFF
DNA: TGCGCCAGCAGCTCAGACGGCGGGACTGGTGCGAAGGACAATGAGCAGTTCTTC

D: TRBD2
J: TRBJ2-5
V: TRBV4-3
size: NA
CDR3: CASSQGLGGSASWETQYF
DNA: TGCGCCAGCAGCCAAGGACTAGGCGGGAGTGCATCGTGGGAGACCCAGTACTTC

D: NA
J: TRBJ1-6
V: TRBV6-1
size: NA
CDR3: CASSENPNSPLHF
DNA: TGTGCCAGCAGTGAAAATCCCAATTCACCCCTCCACTTT

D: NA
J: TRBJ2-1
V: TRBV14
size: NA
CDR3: CASSQEGAGGIEQFF
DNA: TGTGCCAGCAGCCAAGAAGGGGCAGGGGGGATTGAGCAGTTCTTC

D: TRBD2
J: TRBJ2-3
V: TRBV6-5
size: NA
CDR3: CASGDSGRTDTQYF
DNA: TGTGCCAGCGGAGATAGCGGGAGGACAGATACGCAGTATTTT

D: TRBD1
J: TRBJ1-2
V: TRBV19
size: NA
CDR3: CASSPGQIYGYTF
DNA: TGTGCCAGTTCTCCGGGACAGATATATGGCTACACCTTC

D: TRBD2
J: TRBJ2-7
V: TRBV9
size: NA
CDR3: CASSARAGTSGRESGEQYF
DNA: TGTGCCAGCAGCGCCCGGGCCGGGACTAGCGGGAGGGAAAGTGGCGAGCAGTACTTC

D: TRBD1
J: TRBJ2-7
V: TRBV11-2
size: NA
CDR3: CASSSTGQGVWQYF
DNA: TGTGCCAGCAGCTCAACGGGACAGGGGGTATGGCAGTACTTC

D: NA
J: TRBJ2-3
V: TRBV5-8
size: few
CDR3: CASNPGRGLTDTQYF
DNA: TGTGCCAGCAACCCCGGGAGGGGGCTTACAGATACGCAGTATTTT

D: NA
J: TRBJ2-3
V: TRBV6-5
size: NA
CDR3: CASSSPSMTDTQYF
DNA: TGTGCCAGCAGTTCCCCGTCGATGACAGATACGCAGTATTTT

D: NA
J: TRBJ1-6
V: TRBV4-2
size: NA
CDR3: CASSPTTAPYSPLHF
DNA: TGTGCCAGCAGCCCGACGACAGCCCCGTATTCACCCCTCCACTTT

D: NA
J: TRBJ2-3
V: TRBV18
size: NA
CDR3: CASSPVKSSSTDTQYF
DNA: TGTGCCAGCTCACCCGTAAAATCGTCTAGCACAGATACGCAGTATTTT

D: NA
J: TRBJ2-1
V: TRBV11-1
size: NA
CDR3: CASSLSQKQFF
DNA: TGTGCCAGCAGCTTATCGCAGAAGCAGTTCTTC

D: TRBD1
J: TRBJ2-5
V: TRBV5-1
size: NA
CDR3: CASSRDRETQYF
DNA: TGCGCCAGCAGCAGGGACAGGGAGACCCAGTACTTC

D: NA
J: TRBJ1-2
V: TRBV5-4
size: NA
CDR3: CASRNRTVPAGYTF
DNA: TGTGCCAGCAGGAATAGGACGGTGCCGGCTGGCTACACCTTC

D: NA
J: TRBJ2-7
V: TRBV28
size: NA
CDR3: CASSLRGAGGVYEQYF
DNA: TGTGCCAGCAGTTTACGGGGGGCAGGGGGCGTGTACGAGCAGTACTTC

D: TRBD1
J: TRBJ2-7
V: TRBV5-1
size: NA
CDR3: CASSLNTGTGDEQYF
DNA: TGCGCCAGCAGCCTCAATACCGGGACAGGGGACGAGCAGTACTTC

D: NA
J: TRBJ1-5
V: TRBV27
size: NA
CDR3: CASSLTSFRAGPQHF
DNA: TGTGCCAGCAGTTTAACATCGTTCCGGGCCGGGCCCCAGCATTTT

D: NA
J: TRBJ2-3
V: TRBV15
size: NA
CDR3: CATSRFTDTQYF
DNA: TGTGCCACCAGCAGATTCACAGATACGCAGTATTTT

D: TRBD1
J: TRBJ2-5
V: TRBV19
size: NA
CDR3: CASSIVRTGQETQYF
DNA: TGTGCCAGTAGTATCGTCCGGACAGGGCAAGAGACCCAGTACTTC

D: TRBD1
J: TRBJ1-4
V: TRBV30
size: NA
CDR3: CAWSGRGTARNEKLFF
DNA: TGTGCCTGGAGTGGGCGCGGGACAGCAAGGAATGAAAAACTGTTTTTT

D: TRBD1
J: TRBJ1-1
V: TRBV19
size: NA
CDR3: CASVDRANTEAFF
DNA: TGTGCCAGTGTAGACAGGGCTAACACTGAAGCTTTCTTT